This TCR beta chain was documented in a study of cytomegalovirus exposure and HLA in healthy donors. Study results and caveats: HLA alleles showed associations with roughly 17,000 TCR beta sequences in a later analysis, at a 0.05 false discovery rate. Specificity of a few CMV-associated chains for CMV antigens was verified in vitro. Near-uniform donor sequencing depth was presumed by presence/absence analyses. Most CMV-associated TCR beta chains were later found to appear HLA-restricted.

This CDR3 has 12 amino acids. Trimming removed 5 bases from V and 0 bases from J, with 6 bases in between. The germline V gene encodes CDR1 SGHRS and CDR2 YFSETQ. As to this clone: Its antigen is not identified.

This PCR relied on a set of 60 Vbeta primers and 13 Jbeta primers. Libraries were prepared by immunoSEQ multiplex PCR; TCRdb keeps only in-frame clonotypes and omits some of them. Of some 120,000 clones in the sample, about 81% were seen once. The V call is TRBV5-1, the J call TRBJ2-7; D ambiguous. The source is a man aged 35-49 years in good health and CMV-seronegative. What was sequenced was PBMCs. The CDR3 nucleotides read TGCGCCAGCAGTCAGAACTCCTACGAGCAGTACTTC. Translated, it gives CASSQNSYEQYF.